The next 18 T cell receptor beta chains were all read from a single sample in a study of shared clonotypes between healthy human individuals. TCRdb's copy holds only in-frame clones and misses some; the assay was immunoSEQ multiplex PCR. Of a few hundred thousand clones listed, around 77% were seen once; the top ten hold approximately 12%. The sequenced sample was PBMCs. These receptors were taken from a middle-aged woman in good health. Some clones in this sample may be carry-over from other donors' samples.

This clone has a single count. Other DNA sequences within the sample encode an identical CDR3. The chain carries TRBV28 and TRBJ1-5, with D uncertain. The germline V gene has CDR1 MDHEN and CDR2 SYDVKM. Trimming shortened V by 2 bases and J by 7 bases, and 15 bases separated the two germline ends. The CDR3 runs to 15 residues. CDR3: CASSLGLRGDQPQHF. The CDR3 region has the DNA TGTGCCAGCAGTTTAGGGCTCCGGGGAGACCAGCCCCAGCATTTT.

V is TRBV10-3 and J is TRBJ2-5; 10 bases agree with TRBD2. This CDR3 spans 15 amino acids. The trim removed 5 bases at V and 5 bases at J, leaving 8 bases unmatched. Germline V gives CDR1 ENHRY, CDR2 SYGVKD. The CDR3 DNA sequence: TGTGCCATCAGTCAAGCGGGAGGGCATCGGGAGACCCAGTACTTC. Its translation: CAISQAGGHRETQYF.

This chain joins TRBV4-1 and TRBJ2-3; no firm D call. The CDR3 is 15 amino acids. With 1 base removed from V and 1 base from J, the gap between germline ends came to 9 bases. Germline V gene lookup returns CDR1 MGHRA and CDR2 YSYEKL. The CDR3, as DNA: TGCGCCAGCAGCCAAGTTCCTCGGGGCACAGATACGCAGTATTTT. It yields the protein CASSQVPRGTDTQYF.

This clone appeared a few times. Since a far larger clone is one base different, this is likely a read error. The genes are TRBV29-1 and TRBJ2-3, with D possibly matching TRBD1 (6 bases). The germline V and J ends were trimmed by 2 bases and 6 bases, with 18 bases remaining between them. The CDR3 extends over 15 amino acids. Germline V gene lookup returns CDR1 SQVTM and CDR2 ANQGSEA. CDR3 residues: CSVERGTWGSDTQYF. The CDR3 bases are TGCAGCGTTGAAAGGGGGACATGGGGTTCGGATACGCAGTATTTT.

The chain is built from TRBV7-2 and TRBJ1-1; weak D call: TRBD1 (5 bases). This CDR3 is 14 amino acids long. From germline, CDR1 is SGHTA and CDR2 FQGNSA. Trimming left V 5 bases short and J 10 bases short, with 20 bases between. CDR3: CASSLEGVAGAAFF. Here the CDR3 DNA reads TGTGCCAGCAGCCTAGAAGGTGTGGCCGGGGCAGCTTTCTTT.

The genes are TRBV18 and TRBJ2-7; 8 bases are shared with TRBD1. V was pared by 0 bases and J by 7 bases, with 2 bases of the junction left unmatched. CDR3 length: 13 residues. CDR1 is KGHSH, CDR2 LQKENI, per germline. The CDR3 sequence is CASSPPQGAEQYF. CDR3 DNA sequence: TGTGCCAGCTCACCACCTCAGGGGGCTGAGCAGTACTTC.

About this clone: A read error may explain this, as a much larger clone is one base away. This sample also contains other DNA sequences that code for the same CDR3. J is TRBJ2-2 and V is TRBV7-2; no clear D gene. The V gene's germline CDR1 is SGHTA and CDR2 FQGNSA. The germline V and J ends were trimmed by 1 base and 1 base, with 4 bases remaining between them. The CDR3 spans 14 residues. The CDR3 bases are TGTGCCAGCAGCTTAGGGCTGAACACCGGGGAGCTGTTTTTT. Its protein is CASSLGLNTGELFF. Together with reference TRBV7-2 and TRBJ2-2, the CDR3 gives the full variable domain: GAGVSQSPSNKVTEKGKDVELRCDPISGHTALYWYRQSLGQGLEFLIYFQGNSAPDKSGLPSDRFSAERTGGSVSTLTIQRTQQEDSAVYLCASSLGLNTGELFFGEGSRLTVL.

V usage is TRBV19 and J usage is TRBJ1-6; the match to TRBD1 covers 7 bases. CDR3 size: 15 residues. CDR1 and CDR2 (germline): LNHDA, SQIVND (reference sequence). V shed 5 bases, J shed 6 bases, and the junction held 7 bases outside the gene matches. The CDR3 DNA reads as TGTGCCAGTAGTCACCCTACAGGGGCTAATTCACCCCTCCACTTT. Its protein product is CASSHPTGANSPLHF.

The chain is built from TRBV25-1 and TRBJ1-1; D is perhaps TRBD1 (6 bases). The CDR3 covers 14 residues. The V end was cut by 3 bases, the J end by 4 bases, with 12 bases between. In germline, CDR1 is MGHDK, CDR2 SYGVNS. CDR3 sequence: CASSDRGATTEAFF. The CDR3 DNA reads TGTGCCAGCAGTGATAGGGGGGCAACCACTGAAGCTTTCTTT. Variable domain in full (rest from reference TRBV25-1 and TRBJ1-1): EADIYQTPRYLVIGTGKKITLECSQTMGHDKMYWYQQDPGMELHLIHYSYGVNSTEKGDLSSESTVSRIRTEHFPLTLESARPSHTSQYLCASSDRGATTEAFFGQGTRLTVV.

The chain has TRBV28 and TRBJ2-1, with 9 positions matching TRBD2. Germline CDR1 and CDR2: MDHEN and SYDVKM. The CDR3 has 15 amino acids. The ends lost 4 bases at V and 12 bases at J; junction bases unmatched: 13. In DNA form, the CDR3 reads TGTGCCAGCAGTTCCATAGCGGGAGTAGCGGGTCGGCAGTTCTTC. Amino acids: CASSSIAGVAGRQFF.

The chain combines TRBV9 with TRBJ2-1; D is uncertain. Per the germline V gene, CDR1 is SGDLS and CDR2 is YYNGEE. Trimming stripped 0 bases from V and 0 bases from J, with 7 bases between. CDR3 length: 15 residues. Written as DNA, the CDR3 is TGTGCCAGCAGCGTAGATACGGACTCCTACAATGAGCAGTTCTTC. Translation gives CASSVDTDSYNEQFF. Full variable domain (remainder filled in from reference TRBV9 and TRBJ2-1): DSGVTQTPKHLITATGQRVTLRCSPRSGDLSVYWYQQSLDQGLQFLIQYYNGEERAKGNILERFSAQQFPDLHSELNLSSLELGDSALYFCASSVDTDSYNEQFFGPGTRLTVL.

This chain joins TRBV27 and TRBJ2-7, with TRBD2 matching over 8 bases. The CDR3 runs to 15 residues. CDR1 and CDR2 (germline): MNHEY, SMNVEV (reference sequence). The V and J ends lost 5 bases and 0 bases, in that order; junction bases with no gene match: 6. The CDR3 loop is CASSKTSGGSYEQYF. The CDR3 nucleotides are TGTGCCAGCAGTAAAACTAGCGGAGGCTCCTACGAGCAGTACTTC.

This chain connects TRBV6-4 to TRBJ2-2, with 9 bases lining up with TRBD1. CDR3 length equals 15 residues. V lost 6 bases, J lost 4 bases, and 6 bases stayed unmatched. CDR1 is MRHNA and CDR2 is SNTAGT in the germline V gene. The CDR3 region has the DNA TGTGCCAGCAGCGACAGGGGGGAAGGCACCGGGGAGCTGTTTTTT. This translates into CASSDRGEGTGELFF.

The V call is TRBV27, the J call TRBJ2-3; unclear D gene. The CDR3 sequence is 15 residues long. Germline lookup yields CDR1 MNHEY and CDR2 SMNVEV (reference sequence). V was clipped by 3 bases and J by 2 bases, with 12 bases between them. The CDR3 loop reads CASSFGDANTDTQYF. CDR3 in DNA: TGTGCCAGCAGTTTTGGGGATGCCAACACAGATACGCAGTATTTT.

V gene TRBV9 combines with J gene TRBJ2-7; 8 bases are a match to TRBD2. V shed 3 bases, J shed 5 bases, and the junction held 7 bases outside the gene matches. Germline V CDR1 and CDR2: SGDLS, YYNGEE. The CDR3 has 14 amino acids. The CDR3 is CASSGAGVGHEQYF. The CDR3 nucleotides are TGTGCCAGCAGCGGAGCGGGAGTTGGGCACGAGCAGTACTTC.

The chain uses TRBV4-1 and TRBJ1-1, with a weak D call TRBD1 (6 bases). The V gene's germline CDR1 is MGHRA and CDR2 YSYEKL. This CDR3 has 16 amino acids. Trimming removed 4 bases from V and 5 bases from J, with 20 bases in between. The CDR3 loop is CASSRTPIGGRTEAFF. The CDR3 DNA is TGCGCCAGCAGCCGGACCCCGATAGGGGGAAGGACTGAAGCTTTCTTT.

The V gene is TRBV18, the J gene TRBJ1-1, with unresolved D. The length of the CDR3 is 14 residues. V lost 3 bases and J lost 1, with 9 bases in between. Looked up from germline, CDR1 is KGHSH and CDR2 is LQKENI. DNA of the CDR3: TGTGCCAGCTCACCGGCACCACGGAACACTGAAGCTTTCTTT. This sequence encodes CASSPAPRNTEAFF.

CDR3 sequence (DNA): TGTGCCTGGAGCGCCCGAGGGGCCGAGCAGTACTTC. Residues: CAWSARGAEQYF. The chain couples TRBV30 to TRBJ2-7; D could derive from TRBD1 or TRBD2 (5 bases each). The V end was cut by 3 bases, the J end by 6 bases, with 12 bases between. This CDR3 comprises 12 residues. In germline, CDR1 is GTSNPN, CDR2 SVGIG (reference sequence).